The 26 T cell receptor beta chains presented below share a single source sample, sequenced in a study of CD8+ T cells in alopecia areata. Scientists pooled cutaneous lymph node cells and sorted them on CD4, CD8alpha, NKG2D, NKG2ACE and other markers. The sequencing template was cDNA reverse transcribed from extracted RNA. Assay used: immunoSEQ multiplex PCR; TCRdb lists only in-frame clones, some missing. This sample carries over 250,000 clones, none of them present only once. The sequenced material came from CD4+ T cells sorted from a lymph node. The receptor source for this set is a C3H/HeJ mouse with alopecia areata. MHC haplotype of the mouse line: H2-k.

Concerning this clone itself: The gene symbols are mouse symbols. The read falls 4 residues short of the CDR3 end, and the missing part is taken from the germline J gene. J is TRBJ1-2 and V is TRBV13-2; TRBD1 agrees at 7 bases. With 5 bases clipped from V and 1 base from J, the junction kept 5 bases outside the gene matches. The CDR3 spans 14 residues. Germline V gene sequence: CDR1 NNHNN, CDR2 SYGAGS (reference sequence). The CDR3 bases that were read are TGTGCCAGCGGAGACAGGGTGCGAAACTCC. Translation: CASGDRVRNS. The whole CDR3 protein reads CASGDRVRNSDYTF.

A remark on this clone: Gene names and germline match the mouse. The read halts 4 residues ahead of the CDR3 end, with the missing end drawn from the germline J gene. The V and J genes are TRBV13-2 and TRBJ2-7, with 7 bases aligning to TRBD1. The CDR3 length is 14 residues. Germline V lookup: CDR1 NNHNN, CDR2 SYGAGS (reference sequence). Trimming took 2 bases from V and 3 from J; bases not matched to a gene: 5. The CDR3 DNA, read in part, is TGTGCCAGCGGTGAAATGACAGGGTTCTAT. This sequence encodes CASGEMTGFY. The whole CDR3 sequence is CASGEMTGFYEQYF.

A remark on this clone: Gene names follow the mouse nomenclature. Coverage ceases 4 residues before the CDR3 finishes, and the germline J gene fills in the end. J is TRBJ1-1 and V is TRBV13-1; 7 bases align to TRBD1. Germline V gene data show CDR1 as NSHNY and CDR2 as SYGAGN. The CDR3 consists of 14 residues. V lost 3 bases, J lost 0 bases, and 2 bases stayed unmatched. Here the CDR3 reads CASSGDSTNTEVFF. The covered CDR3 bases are TGTGCCAGCAGTGGGGACAGCACAAACACA.

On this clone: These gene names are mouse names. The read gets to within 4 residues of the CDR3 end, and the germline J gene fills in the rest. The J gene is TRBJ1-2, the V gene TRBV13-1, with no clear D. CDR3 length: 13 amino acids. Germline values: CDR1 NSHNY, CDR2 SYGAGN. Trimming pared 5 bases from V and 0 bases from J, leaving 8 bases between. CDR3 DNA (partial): TGTGCCAGCAGGAAGACAACAAACTCC. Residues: CASRKTTNS. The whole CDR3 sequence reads CASRKTTNSDYTF.

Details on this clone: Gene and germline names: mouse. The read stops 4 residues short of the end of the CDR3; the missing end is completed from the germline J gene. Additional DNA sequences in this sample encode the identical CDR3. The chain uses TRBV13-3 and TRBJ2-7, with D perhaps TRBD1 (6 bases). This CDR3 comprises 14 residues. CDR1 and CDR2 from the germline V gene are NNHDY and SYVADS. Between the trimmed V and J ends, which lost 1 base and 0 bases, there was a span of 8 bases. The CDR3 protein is CASSDRDNSYEQYF. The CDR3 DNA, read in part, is TGTGCCAGCAGTGATAGGGACAACTCCTAT.

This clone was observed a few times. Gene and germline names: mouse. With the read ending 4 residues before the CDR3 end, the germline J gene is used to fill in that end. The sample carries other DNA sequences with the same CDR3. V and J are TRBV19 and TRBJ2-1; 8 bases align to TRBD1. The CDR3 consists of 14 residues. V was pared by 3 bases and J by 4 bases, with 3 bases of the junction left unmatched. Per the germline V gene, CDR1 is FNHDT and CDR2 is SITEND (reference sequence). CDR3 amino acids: CASSTGQGYAEQFF. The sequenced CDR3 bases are TGTGCCAGCAGTACTGGACAGGGATATGCT.

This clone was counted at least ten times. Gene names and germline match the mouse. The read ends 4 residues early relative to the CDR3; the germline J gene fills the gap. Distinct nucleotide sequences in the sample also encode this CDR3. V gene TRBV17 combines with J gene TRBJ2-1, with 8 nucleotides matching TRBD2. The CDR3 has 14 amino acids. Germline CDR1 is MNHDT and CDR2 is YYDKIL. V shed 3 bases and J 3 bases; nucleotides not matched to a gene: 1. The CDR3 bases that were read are TGTGCTAGCAGTAGGACTGGGGCCTATGCT. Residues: CASSRTGAYA. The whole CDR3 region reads CASSRTGAYAEQFF.

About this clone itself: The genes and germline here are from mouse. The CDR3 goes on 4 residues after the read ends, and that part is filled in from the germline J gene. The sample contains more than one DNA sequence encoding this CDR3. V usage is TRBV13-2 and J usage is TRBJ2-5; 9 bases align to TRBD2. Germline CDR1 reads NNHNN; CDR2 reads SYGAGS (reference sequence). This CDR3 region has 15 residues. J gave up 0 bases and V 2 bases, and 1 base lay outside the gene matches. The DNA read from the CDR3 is TGTGCCAGCGGTGAAACTGGGGGGAACCAAGAC. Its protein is CASGETGGNQD. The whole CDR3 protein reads CASGETGGNQDTQYF.

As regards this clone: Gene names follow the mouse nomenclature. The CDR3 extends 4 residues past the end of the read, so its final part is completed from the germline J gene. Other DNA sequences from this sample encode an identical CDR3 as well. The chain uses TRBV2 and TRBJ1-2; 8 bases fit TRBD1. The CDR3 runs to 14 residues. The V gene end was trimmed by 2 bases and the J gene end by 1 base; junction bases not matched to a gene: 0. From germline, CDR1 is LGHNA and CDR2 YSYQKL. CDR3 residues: CASSQTGGNSDYTF. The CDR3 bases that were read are TGTGCCAGCAGCCAAACAGGGGGAAACTCC.

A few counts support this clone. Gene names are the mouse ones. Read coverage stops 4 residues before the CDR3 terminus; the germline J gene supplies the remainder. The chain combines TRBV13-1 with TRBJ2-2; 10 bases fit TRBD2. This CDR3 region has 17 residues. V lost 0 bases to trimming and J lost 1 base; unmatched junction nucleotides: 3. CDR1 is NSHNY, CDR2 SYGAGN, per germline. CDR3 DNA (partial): TGTGCCAGCAGTGATGCTGGGGGGGCGCGAAACACCGGG. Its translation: CASSDAGGARNTG. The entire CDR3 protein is CASSDAGGARNTGQLYF.

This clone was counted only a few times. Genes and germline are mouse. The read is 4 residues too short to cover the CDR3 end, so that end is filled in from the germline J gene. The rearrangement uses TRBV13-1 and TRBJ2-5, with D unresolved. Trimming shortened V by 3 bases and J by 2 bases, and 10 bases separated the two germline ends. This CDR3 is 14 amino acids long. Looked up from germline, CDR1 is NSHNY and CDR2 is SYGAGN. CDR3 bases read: TGTGCCAGCAGTGTTCAACAGATCCAAGAC. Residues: CASSVQQIQD. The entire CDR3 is CASSVQQIQDTQYF.

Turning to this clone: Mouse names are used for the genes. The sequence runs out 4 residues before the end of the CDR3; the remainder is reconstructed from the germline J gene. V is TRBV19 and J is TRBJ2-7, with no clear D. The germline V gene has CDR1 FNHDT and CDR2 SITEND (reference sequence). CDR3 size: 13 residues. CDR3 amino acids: CASRKQTLYEQYF. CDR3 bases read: TGTGCCAGCAGAAAGCAGACTTTGTAT.

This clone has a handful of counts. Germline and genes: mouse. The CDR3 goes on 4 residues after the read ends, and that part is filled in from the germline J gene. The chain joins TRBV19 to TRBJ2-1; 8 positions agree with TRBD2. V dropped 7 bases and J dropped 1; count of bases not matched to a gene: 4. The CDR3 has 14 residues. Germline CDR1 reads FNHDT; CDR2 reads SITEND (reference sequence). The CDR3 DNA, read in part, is TGTGCCAGCGTAACTGGGGGAAACTATGCT. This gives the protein CASVTGGNYA. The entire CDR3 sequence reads CASVTGGNYAEQFF.

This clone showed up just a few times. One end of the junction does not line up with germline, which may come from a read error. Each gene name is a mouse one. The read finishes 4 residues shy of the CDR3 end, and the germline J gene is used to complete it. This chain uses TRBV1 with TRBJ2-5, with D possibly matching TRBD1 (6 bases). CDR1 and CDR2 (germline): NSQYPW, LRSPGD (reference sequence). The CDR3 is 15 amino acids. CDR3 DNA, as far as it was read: TGCATCTGCAGTGCAGATACGGGACATCAAGAC. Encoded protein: CICSADTGHQD. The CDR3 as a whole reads CICSADTGHQDTQYF.

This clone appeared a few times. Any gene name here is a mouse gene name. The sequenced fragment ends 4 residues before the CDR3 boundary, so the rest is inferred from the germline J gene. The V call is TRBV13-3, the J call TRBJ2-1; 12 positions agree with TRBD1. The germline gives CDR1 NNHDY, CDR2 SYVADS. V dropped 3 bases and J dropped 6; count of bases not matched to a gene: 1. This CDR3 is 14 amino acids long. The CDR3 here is CASSGDRGLAEQFF. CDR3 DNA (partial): TGTGCCAGCAGTGGGGACAGGGGGCTTGCT.

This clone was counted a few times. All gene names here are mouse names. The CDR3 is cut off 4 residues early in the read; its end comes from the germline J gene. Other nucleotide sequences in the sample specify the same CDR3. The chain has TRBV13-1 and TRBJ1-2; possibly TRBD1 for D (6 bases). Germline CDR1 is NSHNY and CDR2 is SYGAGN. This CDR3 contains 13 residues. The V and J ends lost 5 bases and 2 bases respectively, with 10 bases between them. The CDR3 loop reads CASRPTGNSDYTF. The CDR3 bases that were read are TGTGCCAGCAGGCCCACAGGGAACTCC.

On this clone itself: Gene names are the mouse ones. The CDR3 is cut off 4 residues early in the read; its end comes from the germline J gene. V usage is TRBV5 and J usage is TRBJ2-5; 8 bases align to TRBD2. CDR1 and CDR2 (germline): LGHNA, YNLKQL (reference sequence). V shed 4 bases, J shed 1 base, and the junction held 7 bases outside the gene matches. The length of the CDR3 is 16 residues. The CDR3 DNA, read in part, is TGTGCCAGCAGCCCTTACCTCTGGGGGGACCAAGAC. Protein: CASSPYLWGDQD. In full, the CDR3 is CASSPYLWGDQDTQYF.

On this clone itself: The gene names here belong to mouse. CDR3 DNA, as far as it was read: TGCACCTGCAGTGCAGCCTCGACTGGGGTAAACACCGGG. It codes for CTCSAASTGVNTG. The full CDR3 sequence reads CTCSAASTGVNTGQLYF. This sequence joins TRBV1 and TRBJ2-2; 8 bases align to TRBD2. The DNA ends 4 residues before the CDR3 does, and the rest of the CDR3 is filled in from the germline J gene. The CDR3 is 17 residues long. Unmatched junction bases numbered 5, after V lost 1 base and J lost 1 base. Germline loops: CDR1 NSQYPW, CDR2 LRSPGD (reference sequence).

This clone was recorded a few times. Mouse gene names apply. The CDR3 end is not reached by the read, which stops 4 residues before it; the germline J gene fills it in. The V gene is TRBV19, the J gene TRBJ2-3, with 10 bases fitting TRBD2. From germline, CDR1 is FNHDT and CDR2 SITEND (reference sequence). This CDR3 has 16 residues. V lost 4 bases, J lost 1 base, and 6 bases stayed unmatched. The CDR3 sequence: CASSARLGGGAETLYF. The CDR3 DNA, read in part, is TGTGCCAGCAGTGCCAGACTGGGGGGAGGTGCAGAA.

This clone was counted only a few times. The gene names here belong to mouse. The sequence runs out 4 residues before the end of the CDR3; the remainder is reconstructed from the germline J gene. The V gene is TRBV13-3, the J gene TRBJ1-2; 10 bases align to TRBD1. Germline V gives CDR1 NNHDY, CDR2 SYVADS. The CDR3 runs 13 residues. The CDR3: CASGRDRGTDYTF. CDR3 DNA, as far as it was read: TGTGCCAGCGGAAGGGACAGGGGAACC.

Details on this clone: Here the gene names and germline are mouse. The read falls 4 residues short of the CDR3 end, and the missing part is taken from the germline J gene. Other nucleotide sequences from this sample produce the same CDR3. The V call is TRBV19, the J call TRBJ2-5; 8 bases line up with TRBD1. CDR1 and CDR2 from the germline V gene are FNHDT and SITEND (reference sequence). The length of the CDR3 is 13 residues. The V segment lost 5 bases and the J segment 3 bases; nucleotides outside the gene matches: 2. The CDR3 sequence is CASSRQGQDTQYF. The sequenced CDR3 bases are TGTGCCAGCAGCCGACAGGGGCAAGAC.

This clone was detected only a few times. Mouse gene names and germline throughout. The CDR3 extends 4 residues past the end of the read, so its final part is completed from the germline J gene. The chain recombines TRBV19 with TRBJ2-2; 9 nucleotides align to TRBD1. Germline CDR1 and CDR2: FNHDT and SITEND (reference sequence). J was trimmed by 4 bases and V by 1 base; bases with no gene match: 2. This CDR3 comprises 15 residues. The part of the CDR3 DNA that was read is TGTGCCAGCAGTATACGGGACAGGGCCACCGGG. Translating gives CASSIRDRATG. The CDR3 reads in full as CASSIRDRATGQLYF.

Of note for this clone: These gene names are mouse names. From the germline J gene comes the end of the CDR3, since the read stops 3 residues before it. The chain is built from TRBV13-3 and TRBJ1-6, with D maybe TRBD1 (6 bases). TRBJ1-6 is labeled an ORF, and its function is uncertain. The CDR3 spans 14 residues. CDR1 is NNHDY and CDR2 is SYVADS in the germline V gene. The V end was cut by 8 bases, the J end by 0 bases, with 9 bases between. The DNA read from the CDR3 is TGTGCCAGTGTCAGGGGTTCCTATAATTCGCCC. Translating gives CASVRGSYNSP. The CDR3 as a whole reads CASVRGSYNSPLYF.

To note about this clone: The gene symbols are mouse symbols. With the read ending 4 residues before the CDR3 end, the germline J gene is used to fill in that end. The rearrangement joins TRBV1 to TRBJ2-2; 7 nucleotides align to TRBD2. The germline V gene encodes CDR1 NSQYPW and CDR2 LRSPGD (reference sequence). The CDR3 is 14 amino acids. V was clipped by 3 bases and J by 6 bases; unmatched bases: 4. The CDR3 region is CTCSAGTDPGQLYF. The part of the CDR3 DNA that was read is TGCACCTGCAGTGCCGGGACTGACCCCGGG.

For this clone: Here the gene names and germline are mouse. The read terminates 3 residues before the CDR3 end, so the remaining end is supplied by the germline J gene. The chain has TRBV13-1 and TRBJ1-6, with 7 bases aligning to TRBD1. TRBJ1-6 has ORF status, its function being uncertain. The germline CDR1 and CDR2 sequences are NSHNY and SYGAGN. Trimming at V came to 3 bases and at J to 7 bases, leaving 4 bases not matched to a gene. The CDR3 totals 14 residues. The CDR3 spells CASSVTGLNSPLYF. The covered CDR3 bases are TGTGCCAGCAGTGTGACAGGGTTGAATTCGCCC.

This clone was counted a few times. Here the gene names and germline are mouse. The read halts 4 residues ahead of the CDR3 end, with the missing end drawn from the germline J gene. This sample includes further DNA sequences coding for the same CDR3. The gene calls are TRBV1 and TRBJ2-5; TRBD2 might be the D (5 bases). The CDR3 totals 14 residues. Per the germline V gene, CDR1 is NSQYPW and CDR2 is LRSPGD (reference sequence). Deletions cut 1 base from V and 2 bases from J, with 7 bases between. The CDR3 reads CTCSAGWGQDTQYF. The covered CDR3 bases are TGCACCTGCAGTGCAGGGTGGGGCCAAGAC.